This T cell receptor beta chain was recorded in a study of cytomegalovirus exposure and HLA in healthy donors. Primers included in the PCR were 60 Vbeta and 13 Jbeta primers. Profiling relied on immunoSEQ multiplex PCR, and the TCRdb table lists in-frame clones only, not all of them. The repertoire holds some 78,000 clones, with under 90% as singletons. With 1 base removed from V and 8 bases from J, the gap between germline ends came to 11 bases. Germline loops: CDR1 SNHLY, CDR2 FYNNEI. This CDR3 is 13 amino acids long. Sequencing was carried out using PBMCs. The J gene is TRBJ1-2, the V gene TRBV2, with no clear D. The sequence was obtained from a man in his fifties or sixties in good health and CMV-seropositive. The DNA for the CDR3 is TGTGCCAGCAGTGAAGGGAGGGAGGACGGCTACACCTTC. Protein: CASSEGREDGYTF.